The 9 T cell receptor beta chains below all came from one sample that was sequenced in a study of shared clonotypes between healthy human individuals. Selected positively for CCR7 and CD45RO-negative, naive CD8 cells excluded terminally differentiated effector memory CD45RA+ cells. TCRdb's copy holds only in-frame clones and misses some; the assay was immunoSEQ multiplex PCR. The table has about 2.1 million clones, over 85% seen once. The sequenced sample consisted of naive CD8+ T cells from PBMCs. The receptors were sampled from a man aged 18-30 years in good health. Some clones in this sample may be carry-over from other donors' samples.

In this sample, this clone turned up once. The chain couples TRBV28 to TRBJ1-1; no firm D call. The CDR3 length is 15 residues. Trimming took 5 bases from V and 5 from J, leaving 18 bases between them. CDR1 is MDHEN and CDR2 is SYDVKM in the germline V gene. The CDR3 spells CASSPPEGRGTEAFF. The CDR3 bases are TGTGCCAGCAGTCCCCCGGAGGGCCGGGGTACTGAAGCTTTCTTT.

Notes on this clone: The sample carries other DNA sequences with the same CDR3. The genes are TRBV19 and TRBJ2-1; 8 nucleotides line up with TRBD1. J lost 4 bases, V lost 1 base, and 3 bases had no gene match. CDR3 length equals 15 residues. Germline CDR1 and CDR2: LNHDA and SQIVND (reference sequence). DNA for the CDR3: TGTGCCAGTAGTATAGGAACAGGGGGGTACAATGAGCAGTTCTTC. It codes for CASSIGTGGYNEQFF.

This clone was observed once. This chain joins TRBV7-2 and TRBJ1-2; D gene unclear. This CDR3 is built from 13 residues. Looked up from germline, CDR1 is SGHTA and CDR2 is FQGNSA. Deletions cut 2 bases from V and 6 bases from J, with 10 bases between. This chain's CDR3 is CASSLPGVNGYTF. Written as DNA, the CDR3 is TGTGCCAGCAGCTTACCCGGGGTTAATGGCTACACCTTC.

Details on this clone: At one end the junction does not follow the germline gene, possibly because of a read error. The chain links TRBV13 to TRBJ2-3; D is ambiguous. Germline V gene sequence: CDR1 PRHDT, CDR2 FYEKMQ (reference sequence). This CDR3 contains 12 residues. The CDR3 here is CASSLALDTQYF. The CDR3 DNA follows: TGTGCCAGCAGTTTAGCACTAGATACGCAGTATTTT.

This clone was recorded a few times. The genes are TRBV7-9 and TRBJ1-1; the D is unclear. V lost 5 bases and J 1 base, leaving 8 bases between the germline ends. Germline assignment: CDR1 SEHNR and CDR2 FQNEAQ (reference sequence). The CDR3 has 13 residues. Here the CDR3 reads CASSHEGNTEAFF. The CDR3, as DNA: TGTGCCAGCAGCCATGAGGGGAACACTGAAGCTTTCTTT.

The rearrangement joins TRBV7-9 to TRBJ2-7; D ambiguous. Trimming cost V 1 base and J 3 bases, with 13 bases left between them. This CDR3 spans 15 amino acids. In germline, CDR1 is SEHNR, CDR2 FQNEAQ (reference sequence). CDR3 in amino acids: CASSLELEQVYEQYF. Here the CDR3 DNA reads TGTGCCAGCAGCTTAGAATTGGAGCAGGTCTACGAGCAGTACTTC.

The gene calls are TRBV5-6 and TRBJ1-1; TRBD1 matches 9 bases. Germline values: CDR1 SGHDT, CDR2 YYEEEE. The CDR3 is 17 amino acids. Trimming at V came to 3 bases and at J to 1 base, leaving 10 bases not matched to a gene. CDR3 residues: CASSSILQGAWNTEAFF. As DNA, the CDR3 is TGTGCCAGCAGCTCAATATTACAGGGGGCATGGAACACTGAAGCTTTCTTT.

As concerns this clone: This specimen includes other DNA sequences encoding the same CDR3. In DNA form, the CDR3 reads TGTGCCAGCAGCGTTGGCAACAGGGGTAATGAGCAGTTCTTC. Translation: CASSVGNRGNEQFF. This rearrangement joins TRBV9 to TRBJ2-1; TRBD1 aligns across 7 bases. The CDR3 has 14 amino acids. Unmatched junction bases numbered 6, after V lost 2 bases and J lost 7 bases. Germline V gene sequence: CDR1 SGDLS, CDR2 YYNGEE.

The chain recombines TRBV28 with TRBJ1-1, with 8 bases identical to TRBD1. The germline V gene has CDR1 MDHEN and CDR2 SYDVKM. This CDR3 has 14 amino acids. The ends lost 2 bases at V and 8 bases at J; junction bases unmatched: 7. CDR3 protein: CASSLKQGGLEAFF. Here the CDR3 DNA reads TGTGCCAGCAGTTTAAAACAGGGGGGGTTAGAAGCTTTCTTT.